The next 5 T cell receptor beta chains were all read from a single sample in a study of blood T cell repertoires in COVID-19. TCRdb keeps only in-frame clones here, not all; method: immunoSEQ multiplex PCR. Of about 110,000 clones detected, 70% to 90% appear once; the ten largest clones hold 6.8%. The sequenced sample was peripheral blood. The receptors here all came from a man between 45 and 60 years old with active or convalescent COVID-19.

The CDR3 loop reads CASSQGLVNTGELFF. Here the CDR3 DNA reads TGTGCCAGCAGCCAAGGACTCGTGAACACCGGGGAGCTGTTTTTT. The chain joins TRBV4-2 to TRBJ2-2; D remains ambiguous. The CDR3 extends over 15 amino acids. The V and J ends lost 1 base and 1 base respectively, with 7 bases between them. Germline V lookup: CDR1 LGHNA, CDR2 YNFKEQ.

The chain is built from TRBV7-9 and TRBJ1-2, with D perhaps TRBD1 (5 bases). Trimming took off 3 bases at V and 6 bases at J, with 20 bases between the two ends. Germline V CDR1 and CDR2: SEHNR, FQNEAQ (reference sequence). The CDR3 has 16 residues. DNA of the CDR3: TGTGCCAGCAGCTTCGGTCTTGTCCGGGGGAGGGATGGCTACACCTTC. Translated: CASSFGLVRGRDGYTF.

The chain combines TRBV28 with TRBJ2-7; 8 positions match TRBD1. Germline V CDR1 and CDR2: MDHEN, SYDVKM. Germline trimming cut 6 bases from V and 5 bases from J; bases unmatched to any gene: 12. This CDR3 comprises 15 residues. The CDR3 spells CASSRPGQVNNEQYF. CDR3 DNA: TGTGCCAGCAGCCGACCGGGACAGGTAAACAACGAGCAGTACTTC.

The V gene is TRBV18, the J gene TRBJ2-1; TRBD2 matches at 11 bases. Germline V lookup: CDR1 KGHSH, CDR2 LQKENI. The ends lost 2 bases at V and 4 bases at J; junction bases unmatched: 13. This CDR3 contains 19 residues. CDR3 coding DNA: TGTGCCAGCTCACCAGCGACTAGCGGGATAATAGGGTTATACAATGAGCAGTTCTTC. Protein sequence: CASSPATSGIIGLYNEQFF.

The V and J genes are TRBV3-1 (or the pseudogene TRBV3-2) and TRBJ2-1; 10 positions match TRBD1. V lost 3 bases, J lost 4 bases, and 6 bases stayed unmatched. The germline gives CDR1 LGHDT, CDR2 YNNKEL (reference sequence). The CDR3 covers 16 residues. The CDR3 is CASSHGQGVKYNEQFF. CDR3 DNA sequence: TGTGCCAGCAGCCATGGACAGGGGGTGAAGTACAATGAGCAGTTCTTC.